Below, 5 T cell receptor beta chains from the same sample are listed, as sequenced in a study of regulatory T cells in long-lasting Graves disease. The time point is: newly diagnosed GD, antithyroid drugs for less than 3 months. The authors made the TCR library using RNA they extracted from PBMCs. Libraries of TCR beta came from iRepertoire HTBI primers plus Arm-PCR of CDR3 regions. From the multiplex PCR reads, TCRdb called clonotypes with MiXCR, one entry per CDR3 protein. The sample has 500,000 to 700,000 distinct CDR3 sequences, about 16% seen once. The data were also submitted as part of a second study, on T cells in Graves' hyperthyroidism and ophthalmopathy.

The material sequenced was peripheral blood mononuclear cells (PBMCs), taken at new diagnosis, from a patient treated with antithyroid drugs. The receptors were gathered from a woman aged 25 to 39 with Graves disease.

This clonotype was picked up a small number of times. The rearrangement joins TRBV5-1 to TRBJ2-2; D is perhaps TRBD1 (5 bases). This CDR3 has 13 amino acids. Trimming stripped 7 bases from V and 6 bases from J, with 13 bases between. The V gene's germline CDR1 is SGHRS and CDR2 YFSETQ. CDR3: CASSSGSPGELFF. CDR3 DNA sequence: TGCGCCAGCTCTTCAGGGTCCCCCGGGGAGCTGTTTTTT.

This clonotype was observed many times. V usage is TRBV11-2 and J usage is TRBJ2-2, with 7 bases matching TRBD1. The V segment lost 6 bases and the J segment 7 bases; nucleotides outside the gene matches: 11. Germline V lookup: CDR1 SGHAT, CDR2 FQNNGV. The CDR3 loop spans 15 amino acids. The CDR3 is CASRTLQTGFGELFF. The CDR3 nucleotides are TGTGCCAGCAGGACTCTACAGACAGGGTTCGGGGAGCTGTTTTTT. Complete variable domain (other parts from reference TRBV11-2 and TRBJ2-2): EAGVAQSPRYKIIEKRQSVAFWCNPISGHATLYWYQQILGQGPKLLIQFQNNGVVDDSQLPKDRFSAERLKGVDSTLKIQPAKLEDSAVYLCASRTLQTGFGELFFGEGSRLTVL.

This clonotype was counted only a few times. V and J are TRBV6-1 and TRBJ1-1; tentatively, D is TRBD1 (6 bases). Germline-derived CDR1 and CDR2 are MNHNS and SASEGT. The V end was cut by 4 bases, the J end by 6 bases, with 9 bases between. The CDR3 loop spans 12 amino acids. The CDR3 spells CASSVQGSEAFF. The DNA for the CDR3 is TGTGCCAGCAGTGTACAGGGTTCTGAAGCTTTCTTT.

This clonotype appeared a few times. This chain uses TRBV28 with TRBJ2-4; 7 positions match TRBD2. V lost 6 bases and J lost 3; bases outside the gene matches: 5. The CDR3 has 14 amino acids. CDR1 MDHEN and CDR2 SYDVKM come from the germline V gene. This CDR3 is CASRGGVNKNIQYF. As DNA, the CDR3 is TGTGCCAGCAGGGGGGGGGTCAACAAAAACATTCAGTACTTC.

This clonotype was found a few times. A much larger clone sits a single nucleotide away, making a read error possible. This CDR3 is missing its conserved last phenylalanine or tryptophan, likely due to a read error. The chain carries TRBV27 and TRBJ2-2; tentatively, D is TRBD1 (5 bases). V lost 2 bases and J lost 6, with 10 bases in between. The CDR3 has 14 amino acids. The germline V gene encodes CDR1 MNHEY and CDR2 SMNVEV (reference sequence). The CDR3 coding sequence is TGTGCCAGCAGTTTAGGGTCAGGGCCCGGGGAGCTGTTTCTT. It codes for CASSLGSGPGELFL.